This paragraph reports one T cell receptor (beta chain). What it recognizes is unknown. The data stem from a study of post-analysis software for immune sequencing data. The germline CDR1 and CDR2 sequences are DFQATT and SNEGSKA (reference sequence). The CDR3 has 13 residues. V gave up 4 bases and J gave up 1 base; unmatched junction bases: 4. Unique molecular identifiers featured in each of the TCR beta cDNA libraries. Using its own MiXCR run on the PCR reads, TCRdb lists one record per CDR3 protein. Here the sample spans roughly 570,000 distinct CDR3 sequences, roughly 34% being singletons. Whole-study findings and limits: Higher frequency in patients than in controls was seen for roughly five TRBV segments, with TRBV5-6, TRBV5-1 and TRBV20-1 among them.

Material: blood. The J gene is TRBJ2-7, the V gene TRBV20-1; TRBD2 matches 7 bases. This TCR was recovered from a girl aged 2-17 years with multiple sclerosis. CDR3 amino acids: CSAISGVSYEQYF. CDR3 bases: TGCAGTGCTATCAGCGGGGTGTCCTACGAGCAGTACTTC.